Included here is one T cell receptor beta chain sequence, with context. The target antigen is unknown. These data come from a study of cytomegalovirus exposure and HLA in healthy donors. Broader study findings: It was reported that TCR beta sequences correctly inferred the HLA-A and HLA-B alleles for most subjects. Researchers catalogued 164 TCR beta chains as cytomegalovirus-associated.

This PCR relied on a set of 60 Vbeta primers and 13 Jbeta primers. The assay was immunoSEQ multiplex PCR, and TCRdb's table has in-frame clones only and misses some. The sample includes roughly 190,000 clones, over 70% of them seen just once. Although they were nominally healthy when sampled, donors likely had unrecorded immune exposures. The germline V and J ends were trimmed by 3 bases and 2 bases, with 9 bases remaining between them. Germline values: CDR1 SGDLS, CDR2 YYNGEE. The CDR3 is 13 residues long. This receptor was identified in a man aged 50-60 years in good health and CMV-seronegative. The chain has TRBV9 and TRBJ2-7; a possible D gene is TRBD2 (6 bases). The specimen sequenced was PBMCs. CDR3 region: CASSGGEAYEQYF. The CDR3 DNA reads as TGTGCCAGCAGCGGGGGGGAAGCCTACGAGCAGTACTTC.